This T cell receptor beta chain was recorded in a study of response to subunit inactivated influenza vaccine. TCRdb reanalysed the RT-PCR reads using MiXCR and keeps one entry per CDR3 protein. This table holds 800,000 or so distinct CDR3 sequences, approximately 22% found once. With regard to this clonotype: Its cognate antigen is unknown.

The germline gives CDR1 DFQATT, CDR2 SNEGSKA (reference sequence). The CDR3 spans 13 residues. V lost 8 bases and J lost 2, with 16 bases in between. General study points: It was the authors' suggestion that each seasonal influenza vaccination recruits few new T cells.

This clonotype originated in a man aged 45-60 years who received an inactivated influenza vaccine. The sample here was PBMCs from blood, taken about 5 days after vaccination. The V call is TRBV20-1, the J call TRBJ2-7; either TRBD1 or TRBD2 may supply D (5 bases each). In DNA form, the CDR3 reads TGCAGTTCGGGGCAAAGGGTAACCTACGAGCAGTACTTC. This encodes CSSGQRVTYEQYF.